The 2 T cell receptor beta chains below all came from one sample that was sequenced in a study of T-cell reconstitution after alpha-beta-depleted transplantation in children. Findings and caveats of the study: T cells produced anew were the main source of T-cell counts and diversity one year after transplant.

During its preparation, the TCRbeta library received unique molecular identifiers. TCRdb passed the PCR reads through MiXCR, listing each CDR3 protein once. The sample includes some 300,000 distinct CDR3 sequences, roughly 8.2% seen only once; the top ten take approximately 8.6%. No antigens are known for them. The sample consisted of peripheral blood, taken 360 days after TCRalphabeta/CD19-depleted stem cell transplant. These TCRs come from a female patient aged 2-9 years who had a stem cell transplant for Fanconi anemia, so the T cells may come from the graft donor.

This clonotype was observed at least ten times. A junction end diverges from the germline sequence, so it may reflect a read error. The rearrangement uses TRBV12-3 or TRBV12-4 and TRBJ2-1; 8 positions match TRBD2. The CDR3 covers 14 residues. CDR3 DNA sequence: TGTGCCAGCAGTTTAGGGACTAGCTCGAGTGAGGAGTTCTTC. This encodes CASSLGTSSSEEFF.

This clonotype appeared many times. This chain joins TRBV9 and TRBJ2-3, with D maybe TRBD2 (5 bases). Germline assignment: CDR1 SGDLS and CDR2 YYNGEE. Trimming removed 3 bases from V and 2 bases from J, with 10 bases in between. This CDR3 contains 14 residues. For the CDR3, the DNA is TGTGCCAGCAGCGCCCTCGGGGACACAGATACGCAGTATTTT. Amino acids: CASSALGDTDTQYF.